This T cell receptor beta chain comes out of a study of blood T cell repertoires in COVID-19. Germline V gene lookup returns CDR1 SGDLS and CDR2 YYNGEE. The junction had 7 bases not matched to a gene; V was cut back by 4 bases and J by 7 bases. The CDR3 totals 15 residues. Produced via immunoSEQ multiplex PCR; TCRdb's table is partial and in-frame only. The table has roughly 200,000 clones, 76% seen once. The receptor comes from a woman aged 45-65 years with active or convalescent COVID-19. Sequencing input: peripheral blood. V usage is TRBV9 and J usage is TRBJ2-1; TRBD2 agrees at 11 bases. The CDR3 DNA follows: TGTGCCAGCAGCCCACTAGCGGGAGTGGGTAATGAGCAGTTCTTC. Translation gives CASSPLAGVGNEQFF.